This passage covers 14 T cell receptor beta chains from one sample sequenced in a study of regulatory T cells in long-lasting Graves disease. Time point noted: newly diagnosed GD, antithyroid drugs for less than 3 months. The TCR library used RNA extracted from PBMCs. Building of the TCR beta libraries involved iRepertoire HTBI primers and Arm-PCR of CDR3 regions. TCRdb called the multiplex PCR reads again in MiXCR, with one record for every CDR3 protein. This repertoire shows around 400,000 distinct CDR3 sequences, roughly 10% found once; its top ten account for 15% to 20%. In addition, the sample was reused for a study of T cells in Graves' hyperthyroidism and ophthalmopathy.

Sequencing was performed on peripheral blood mononuclear cells (PBMCs), taken at new diagnosis, from a patient treated with antithyroid drugs. These receptors were taken from a woman younger than 35 with Graves disease.

Concerning this clonotype itself: A far larger clone is one base from this, pointing to a likely read error. The rearrangement joins TRBV2 to TRBJ1-1, with TRBD1 identical over 8 bases. The length of the CDR3 is 16 residues. The V gene's germline CDR1 is SNHLY and CDR2 FYNNEI. The DNA of the CDR3 is TGTGCCAGCAGGACCTCAGGGGGCCGGGAGAACACTGAAGCTTCCTTT. Translated, it gives CASRTSGGRENTEASF. Combining the CDR3 with reference TRBV2 and TRBJ1-1 gives the whole variable domain EPEVTQTPSHQVTQMGQEVILRCVPISNHLYFYWYRQILGQKVEFLVSFYNNEISEKSEIFDDQFSVERPDGSNFTLKIRSTKLEDSAMYFCASRTSGGRENTEASFGQGTRLTVV.

This clonotype appeared many times. The chain recombines TRBV28 with TRBJ2-1; no firm D call. The CDR3 is 13 residues long. Germline V gene sequence: CDR1 MDHEN, CDR2 SYDVKM. Trimming shortened V by 6 bases and J by 0 bases, and 6 bases separated the two germline ends. This CDR3 is CASSPVSYNEQFF. The CDR3 DNA follows: TGTGCCAGCAGCCCAGTCTCCTACAATGAGCAGTTCTTC.

This clonotype was detected many times. This chain links TRBV7-8 with TRBJ1-1; D unclear. Germline V gives CDR1 SGHVS, CDR2 FQNEAQ. The V gene lost 5 bases and the J gene lost 0 bases, with 13 bases spanning the gap. CDR3 size: 15 residues. The chain's CDR3 is CASSRSGRMNTEAFF. The CDR3 region has the DNA TGTGCCAGCAGCCGTTCGGGCAGGATGAACACTGAAGCTTTCTTT.

The rearrangement joins TRBV4-1 to TRBJ2-3; TRBD2 matches at 14 bases. Germline loops: CDR1 MGHRA, CDR2 YSYEKL. The CDR3 length is 17 residues. The V and J ends lost 1 base and 0 bases, in that order; junction bases with no gene match: 0. CDR3 residues: CASSQGTSGRSTDTQYF. CDR3 in DNA: TGCGCCAGCAGCCAAGGGACTAGCGGGAGGAGCACAGATACGCAGTATTTT.

The table lists this clonotype with a few counts. The chain has TRBV30 and TRBJ1-5; 7 nucleotides agree with TRBD1. Germline trimming cut 1 base from V and 3 bases from J; bases unmatched to any gene: 6. The germline V gene encodes CDR1 GTSNPN and CDR2 SVGIG (reference sequence). The CDR3 is made up of 15 amino acids. Here the CDR3 DNA reads TGTGCCTGGAGTGAGACAGGGCTTTCCAATCAGCCCCAGCATTTT. Amino acid sequence: CAWSETGLSNQPQHF.

This clonotype occurred many times. The chain combines TRBV5-5 with TRBJ1-3; possibly TRBD1 for D (5 bases). This CDR3 comprises 18 residues. Germline CDR1 reads SGHKS; CDR2 reads YYEKEE (reference sequence). With 4 bases removed from V and 0 bases from J, the gap between germline ends came to 20 bases. Written as DNA, the CDR3 is TGTGCCAGCAGCCCACGTGGGGCAGGCCTCTTCTCTGGAAACACCATATATTTT. Amino acids: CASSPRGAGLFSGNTIYF.

The V gene is TRBV6-2 or TRBV6-3, the J gene TRBJ1-1; D is undetermined. The CDR3 covers 13 residues. V lost 7 bases, J lost 4 bases, and 13 bases lay in between. The V gene's germline CDR1 is MNHEY and CDR2 SVGEGT. As DNA, the CDR3 is TGTGCCAGCATTGTACTCCGTGGCACTGAAGCTTTCTTT. Translation: CASIVLRGTEAFF.

A remark on this clonotype: A read error may produce the germline difference seen at one junction end. The V gene is TRBV20-1, the J gene TRBJ2-1; D not resolved. CDR1 and CDR2 (germline): DFQATT, SNEGSKA (reference sequence). CDR3 length: 16 amino acids. CDR3 sequence reads: CSARDLSGQHYDEQFF. The CDR3 DNA follows: TGCAGTGCTAGAGATTTATCTGGCCAGCACTACGATGAGCAGTTCTTC.

This clonotype has a count of ten or more. V and J are TRBV13 and TRBJ2-2, with TRBD1 as a possible D gene (6 bases). Per the germline V gene, CDR1 is PRHDT and CDR2 is FYEKMQ (reference sequence). This CDR3 has 15 residues. V lost 4 bases and J 1 base, leaving 10 bases between the germline ends. CDR3 nucleotide sequence: TGTGCCAGCAGCTGGTCGACAGGGAACACCGGGGAGCTGTTTTTT. Translation gives CASSWSTGNTGELFF.

This clonotype appeared a few times. CDR3 nucleotide sequence: TGTGCCAGCAACCTAGCGGGGGGTAACACCGGGGAGCTGTTTTTT. Translated, it gives CASNLAGGNTGELFF. The chain joins TRBV12-3 or TRBV12-4 to TRBJ2-2, with TRBD2 matching 11 bases. This CDR3 contains 15 residues. The V and J ends lost 7 bases and 2 bases, in that order; junction bases with no gene match: 3.

This clonotype was counted only a few times. This rearrangement joins TRBV14 to TRBJ1-3; the D gene is possibly TRBD1 (5 bases). The ends were cut back, 0 bases at V and 0 bases at J, with 12 bases in the middle. There are 17 residues in the CDR3. From germline, CDR1 is SGHDN and CDR2 FVKESK. The CDR3 region has the DNA TGTGCCAGCAGCCAAGAATTCGGGGACCACTCTGGAAACACCATATATTTT. It yields the protein CASSQEFGDHSGNTIYF. Supplemented by reference TRBV14 and TRBJ1-3, the full variable domain reads EAGVTQFPSHSVIEKGQTVTLRCDPISGHDNLYWYRRVMGKEIKFLLHFVKESKQDESGMPNNRFLAERTGGTYSTLKVQPAELEDSGVYFCASSQEFGDHSGNTIYFGEGSWLTVV.

This clonotype was counted at least ten times. V is TRBV12-3 or TRBV12-4 and J is TRBJ2-2; TRBD1 might be the D (6 bases). The length of the CDR3 is 15 residues. Trimming took off 3 bases at V and 6 bases at J, with 14 bases between the two ends. Written as DNA, the CDR3 is TGTGCCAGCAGTTTCAGGGGCCCCACACCCGGGGAGCTGTTTTTT. Translating gives CASSFRGPTPGELFF.

The chain recombines TRBV6-1 with TRBJ1-5; D is ambiguous. The CDR3 loop spans 14 amino acids. Germline V gene lookup returns CDR1 MNHNS and CDR2 SASEGT. Trimming shortened V by 5 bases and J by 5 bases, and 13 bases separated the two germline ends. DNA of the CDR3: TGTGCCAGCAGTCCCTGGGCCACCGATCAGCCCCAGCATTTT. Residues: CASSPWATDQPQHF.

This clonotype was found many times. The chain links TRBV7-8 to TRBJ2-7; D not resolved. Germline V lookup: CDR1 SGHVS, CDR2 FQNEAQ. CDR3 size: 11 residues. The V end lost 8 bases, the J end lost 0 bases, and 5 bases lay between the germline ends. The CDR3 coding sequence is TGTGCCAGCTCGGACTCCTACGAGCAGTACGTC. Residues: CASSDSYEQYV.